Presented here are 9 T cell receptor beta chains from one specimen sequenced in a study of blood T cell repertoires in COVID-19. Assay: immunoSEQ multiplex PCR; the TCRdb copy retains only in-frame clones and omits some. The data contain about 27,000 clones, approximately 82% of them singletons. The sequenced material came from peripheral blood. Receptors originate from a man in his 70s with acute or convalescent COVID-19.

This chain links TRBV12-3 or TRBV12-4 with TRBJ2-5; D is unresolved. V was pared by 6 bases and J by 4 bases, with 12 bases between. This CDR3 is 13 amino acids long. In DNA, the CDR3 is TGTGCCAGCAGGCTAGTAGGTGTAGAGACCCAGTACTTC. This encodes CASRLVGVETQYF.

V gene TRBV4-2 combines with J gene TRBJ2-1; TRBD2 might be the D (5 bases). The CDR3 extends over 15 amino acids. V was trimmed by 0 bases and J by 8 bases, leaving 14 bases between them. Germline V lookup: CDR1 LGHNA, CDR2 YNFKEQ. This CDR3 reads CASSQEDPGVDEQFF. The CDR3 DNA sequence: TGTGCCAGCAGCCAAGAAGACCCCGGGGTCGATGAGCAGTTCTTC.

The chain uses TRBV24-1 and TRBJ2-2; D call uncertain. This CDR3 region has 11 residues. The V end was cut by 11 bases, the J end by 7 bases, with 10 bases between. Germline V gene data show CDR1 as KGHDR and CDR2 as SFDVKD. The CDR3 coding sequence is TGTGCCAGCGGAATTGGCGGGGAGCTGTTTTTT. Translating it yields CASGIGGELFF.

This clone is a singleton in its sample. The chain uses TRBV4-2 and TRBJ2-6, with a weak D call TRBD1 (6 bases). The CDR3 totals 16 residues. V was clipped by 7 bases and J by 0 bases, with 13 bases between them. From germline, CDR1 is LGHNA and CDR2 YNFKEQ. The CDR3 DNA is TGTGCCAGCATATTGACAGGAAACTCTGGGGCCAACGTCCTGACTTTC. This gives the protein CASILTGNSGANVLTF.

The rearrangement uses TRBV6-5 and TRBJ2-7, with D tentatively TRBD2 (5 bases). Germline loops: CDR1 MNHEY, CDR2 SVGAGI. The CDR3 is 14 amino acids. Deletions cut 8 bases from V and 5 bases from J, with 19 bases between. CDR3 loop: CASRTRGETNEQYF. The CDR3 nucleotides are TGTGCCAGCCGCACCCGGGGAGAAACGAACGAGCAGTACTTC.

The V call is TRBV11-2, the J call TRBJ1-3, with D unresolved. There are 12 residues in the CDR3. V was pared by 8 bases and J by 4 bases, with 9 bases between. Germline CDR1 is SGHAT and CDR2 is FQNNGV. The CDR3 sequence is CASSSGGNTIYF. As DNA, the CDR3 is TGTGCCAGCTCAAGCGGGGGAAACACCATATATTTT. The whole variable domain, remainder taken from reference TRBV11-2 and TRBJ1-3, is EAGVAQSPRYKIIEKRQSVAFWCNPISGHATLYWYQQILGQGPKLLIQFQNNGVVDDSQLPKDRFSAERLKGVDSTLKIQPAKLEDSAVYLCASSSGGNTIYFGEGSWLTVV.

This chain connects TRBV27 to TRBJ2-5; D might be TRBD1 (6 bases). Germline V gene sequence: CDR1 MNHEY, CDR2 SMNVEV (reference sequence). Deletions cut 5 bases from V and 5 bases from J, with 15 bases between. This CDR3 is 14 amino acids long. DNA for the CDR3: TGTGCCAGCAGTCTCCGGACAGAGGGGGAGACCCAGTACTTC. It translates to CASSLRTEGETQYF.

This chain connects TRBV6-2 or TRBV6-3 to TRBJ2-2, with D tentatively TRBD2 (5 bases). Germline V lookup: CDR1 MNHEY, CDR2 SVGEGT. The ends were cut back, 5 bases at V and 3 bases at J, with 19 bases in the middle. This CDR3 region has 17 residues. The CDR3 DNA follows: TGTGCCAGCAGTCAGGACTCAACCCCCCCTTACACCGGGGAGCTGTTTTTT. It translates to CASSQDSTPPYTGELFF.

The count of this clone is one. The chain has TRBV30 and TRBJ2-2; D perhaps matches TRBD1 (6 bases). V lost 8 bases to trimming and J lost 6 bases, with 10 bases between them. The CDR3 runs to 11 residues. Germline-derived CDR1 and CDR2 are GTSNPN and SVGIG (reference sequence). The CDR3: CAQKGAGELFF. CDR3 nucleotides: TGTGCCCAAAAGGGGGCCGGGGAGCTGTTTTTT.